The 15 T cell receptor beta chains presented below share a single source sample, sequenced in a study of naive and memory T cell subsets. Study-wide results and caveats: A few larger clonotypes appeared in naive repertoires, especially CD8, possibly memory cells re-expressing CD45RA.

Their specific antigens are unknown. Two oligonucleotides, mixed equimolar, formed the beta constant-region primer covering TRBC1 and TRBC2. Ligated cDNA was amplified by four rounds of PCR with nested alpha and beta constant-region primers and SP2. TCRdb redid the calling of the UMI-ligation and nested PCR reads with MiXCR, one entry per CDR3 protein. The sample includes over 110,000 distinct CDR3 sequences, approximately 20% of them seen just once. Input material: naive CD8+ T cells from blood. Receptors were obtained from a human donor in good health.

This clonotype was detected only a few times. The rearrangement links TRBV5-1 to TRBJ1-5; possibly TRBD1 for D (5 bases). The germline CDR1 and CDR2 sequences are SGHRS and YFSETQ. V lost 4 bases and J lost 1, with 12 bases in between. The CDR3 loop spans 15 amino acids. CDR3 loop: CASSPGTTSNQPQHF. Written as DNA, the CDR3 is TGCGCCAGCAGCCCGGGGACGACAAGCAATCAGCCCCAGCATTTT.

The chain uses TRBV4-2 and TRBJ1-2; D is undetermined. Germline V gene data show CDR1 as LGHNA and CDR2 as YNFKEQ. Trimming cost V 6 bases and J 3 bases, with 5 bases left between them. The CDR3 loop spans 11 amino acids. The CDR3 DNA reads as TGTGCCAGCAGTACAGACTATGGCTACACCTTC. This sequence encodes CASSTDYGYTF.

This clonotype appeared a few times. The chain joins TRBV12-3 or TRBV12-4 to TRBJ1-2; weak D call: TRBD1 (5 bases). Trimming stripped 3 bases from V and 6 bases from J, with 17 bases between. This CDR3 is 15 amino acids long. CDR3: CASSFAGGSKDGYTF. The CDR3 region has the DNA TGTGCCAGCAGTTTTGCGGGGGGTAGCAAGGATGGCTACACCTTC.

The chain links TRBV29-1 to TRBJ2-5, with D possibly TRBD2 on 7 matching bases. Trimming removed 3 bases from V and 5 bases from J, with 22 bases in between. The CDR3 is 16 residues long. Germline V lookup: CDR1 SQVTM, CDR2 ANQGSEA. CDR3 bases: TGCAGCGTTGAGGGGGGGCAGGCCGAAGGCTGGGAGACCCAGTACTTC. Amino acid sequence: CSVEGGQAEGWETQYF.

The chain links TRBV28 to TRBJ1-1; 10 positions agree with TRBD1. Germline loops: CDR1 MDHEN, CDR2 SYDVKM. CDR3 length: 14 amino acids. Losses at the gene ends were 6 bases for V and 4 bases for J; bases not matched to a gene: 5. The CDR3 DNA is TGTGCCAGCAGCGCGACAGGGGGCACCACTGAAGCTTTCTTT. Residues: CASSATGGTTEAFF. The variable domain in full, completed from reference TRBV28 and TRBJ1-1, reads DVKVTQSSRYLVKRTGEKVFLECVQDMDHENMFWYRQDPGLGLRLIYFSYDVKMKEKGDIPEGYSVSREKKERFSLILESASTNQTSMYLCASSATGGTTEAFFGQGTRLTVV.

This clonotype showed up just a few times. J is TRBJ2-3 and V is TRBV12-3 or TRBV12-4; D tentatively fits TRBD1 or TRBD2 (5 bases each). The CDR3 is made up of 12 amino acids. The ends were cut back, 1 base at V and 14 bases at J, with 13 bases in the middle. For the CDR3, the DNA is TGTGCCAGCAGTTTAGGTGAGGGGTGGAGGTATTTT. Encoded protein: CASSLGEGWRYF.

This clonotype has at least ten counts. The V call is TRBV5-1, the J call TRBJ2-1; perhaps TRBD1 as D (6 bases). Trimming removed 4 bases from V and 8 bases from J, with 10 bases in between. CDR1 and CDR2 from the germline V gene are SGHRS and YFSETQ. The CDR3 is 12 amino acids. The CDR3 sequence is CASSRGTDEQFF. The CDR3 coding sequence is TGCGCCAGCAGCAGGGGGACGGATGAGCAGTTCTTC.

CDR3: CASSSTYGLAPSSTDTQYF. For the CDR3, the DNA is TGTGCCAGCAGCTCAACCTACGGACTAGCGCCTTCTAGCACAGATACGCAGTATTTT. This rearrangement joins TRBV13 to TRBJ2-3; TRBD2 aligns across 9 bases. The CDR3 length is 19 residues. CDR1 is PRHDT and CDR2 is FYEKMQ in the germline V gene (reference sequence). V shed 4 bases and J 0 bases; nucleotides not matched to a gene: 14.

The chain couples TRBV15 to TRBJ2-3; 7 bases are a match to TRBD1. CDR1 and CDR2 from the germline V gene are LNHNV and YYDKDF (reference sequence). The CDR3 totals 15 residues. Trimming took 4 bases from V and 2 from J; bases not matched to a gene: 6. CDR3 loop: CATSTRQGITDTQYF. The CDR3 region has the DNA TGTGCCACCAGCACTAGACAGGGAATCACAGATACGCAGTATTTT.

This sequence joins TRBV7-6 and TRBJ2-5; possible D gene TRBD1, 5 bases. The ends were cut back, 4 bases at V and 2 bases at J, with 5 bases in the middle. The germline V gene has CDR1 SGHVS and CDR2 FNYEAQ. This CDR3 contains 12 residues. The CDR3 sequence: CASSSGQETQYF. CDR3 in DNA: TGTGCCAGCAGCTCAGGGCAAGAGACCCAGTACTTC.

The chain couples TRBV6-5 to TRBJ2-3; D not certain. V lost 0 bases, J lost 2 bases, and 12 bases lay in between. From germline, CDR1 is MNHEY and CDR2 SVGAGI. This CDR3 spans 16 amino acids. The CDR3, as DNA: TGTGCCAGCAGTTACTCGAGTCCCGCGGTCACAGATACGCAGTATTTT. Translating gives CASSYSSPAVTDTQYF.

The gene calls are TRBV7-2 and TRBJ2-2, with 10 positions matching TRBD2. V dropped 5 bases and J dropped 5; count of bases not matched to a gene: 8. The CDR3 is made up of 16 amino acids. The V gene's germline CDR1 is SGHTA and CDR2 FQGNSA. CDR3 coding DNA: TGTGCCAGCAGCCCCATAGCGGGAGGATGGACCGGGGAGCTGTTTTTT. It yields the protein CASSPIAGGWTGELFF.

The chain couples TRBV3-1 to TRBJ2-1; D is unresolved. Germline assignment: CDR1 LGHDT and CDR2 YNNKEL (reference sequence). Between the trimmed V and J ends, which lost 0 bases and 1 base, there was a span of 7 bases. The CDR3 consists of 15 residues. CDR3 region: CASSQDISSYNEQFF. In nucleotides, the CDR3 is TGTGCCAGCAGCCAAGACATTTCGTCCTACAATGAGCAGTTCTTC.

A few counts support this clonotype. The chain links TRBV29-1 to TRBJ2-1; 8 bases are a match to TRBD1. CDR1 is SQVTM and CDR2 is ANQGSEA in the germline V gene. The J segment lost 8 bases and the V segment lost 3 bases, leaving 6 bases of the junction unmatched. This CDR3 comprises 13 residues. DNA of the CDR3: TGCAGCGTTGACCGACAGGGGATGGATGAGCAGTTCTTC. Translated, it gives CSVDRQGMDEQFF.

The chain carries TRBV19 and TRBJ2-1; D call uncertain. V lost 1 base and J lost 7, with 11 bases in between. The CDR3 is 14 amino acids. CDR1 is LNHDA, CDR2 SQIVND, per germline (reference sequence). CDR3 DNA: TGTGCCAGTAGTATAGTGGGGTCGACTAATGAGCAGTTCTTC. Translated: CASSIVGSTNEQFF.